The text below deals with one T cell receptor (beta chain). Here immunoSEQ multiplex PCR was the method, and the copy in TCRdb shows in-frame clones only, minus some. The sample includes 130,000 or so clones, around 89% of them seen just once. This entry is derived from a study of blood T cell repertoires in COVID-19. Study at large: Acute-phase and convalescent COVID-19 samples originated in the United States, Italy and Spain. From T cells, B-cell-depleted T cells, or PBMCs came the material, which was cDNA or gDNA.

There are 14 residues in the CDR3. The V segment lost 7 bases and the J segment 9 bases; nucleotides outside the gene matches: 9. Germline V lookup: CDR1 SNHLY, CDR2 FYNNEI. This clonotype was sampled from a man aged 50-60 years with active or convalescent COVID-19. The V call is TRBV2, the J call TRBJ2-1; 10 bases agree with TRBD2. The material sequenced was peripheral blood. This chain's CDR3 is CASKALAGVGEQFF. In nucleotides, the CDR3 is TGTGCCAGCAAGGCCCTAGCGGGAGTTGGTGAGCAGTTCTTC.